This T cell receptor beta chain derives from a study of breast tumors, draining lymph nodes, adjacent tissues. Study results and caveats: Data fit most tumor T cells coming from lymph node, expanding in tumor.

TCRdb re-derived calls from the multiplex PCR reads in MiXCR, one entry per CDR3 protein. The repertoire holds around 130,000 distinct CDR3 sequences, with about 20% as singletons. Trimming cost V 6 bases and J 6 bases; bases outside gene matches: 2. This CDR3 contains 13 residues. The germline V gene has CDR1 DFQATT and CDR2 SNEGSKA (reference sequence). Breast cancer patients provided tissue from their axillary draining lymph nodes. In this sample, this clonotype turned up many times. Its antigen is not known. The receptor was derived from a female donor with breast cancer. Some clones in this sample may be carry-over from other donors' samples. The specimen sequenced was axillary lymph node tissue. The rearrangement links TRBV20-1 to TRBJ2-4; TRBD2 matches 13 bases. DNA of the CDR3: TGCAGTGCACGGACTAGCGGGGGAAACATTCAGTACTTC. Its translation is CSARTSGGNIQYF.